Sequencing of this T cell receptor beta chain was carried out in a study of patients and donors after allogeneic stem cell transplantation. In TCRdb, the RT-PCR reads were re-called with MiXCR into one record per CDR3 protein. This sample has hundreds of thousands of distinct CDR3 sequences; approximately 16% occur once, and the top ten carry less than 8.5%. J lost 1 base, V lost 7 bases, and 7 bases had no gene match. CDR3 length: 15 amino acids. Germline assignment: CDR1 KGHDR and CDR2 SFDVKD. This clonotype has at least ten counts. The specimen was blood, either unsorted or a sorted T cell fraction (not recorded which). This sequence originates from a human donor who was either an allogeneic HSCT recipient or a stem cell or donor lymphocyte infusion donor (not recorded which). It is not recorded whose cells these are; they may come from a transplant donor. The rearrangement joins TRBV24-1 to TRBJ2-3, with 7 bases matching TRBD2. CDR3 region: CATRQSGVGTDTQYF. DNA of the CDR3: TGTGCCACCAGGCAAAGCGGGGTAGGCACAGATACGCAGTATTTT.